One and the same sample provided the 20 T cell receptor beta chains below, sequenced in a study of shared clonotypes between healthy human individuals. Only in-frame clones appear in the TCRdb table, and some are missing; sequencing was by immunoSEQ multiplex PCR. The data hold fewer than 700,000 clones, with just over 75% observed a single time. Sequencing was performed on PBMCs. Receptors were obtained from a middle-aged woman in good health. Some clones in this sample may be carry-over from other donors' samples.

V usage is TRBV18 and J usage is TRBJ1-5; maybe TRBD1 (6 bases). CDR3 size: 16 residues. V lost 3 bases and J 3 bases, leaving 15 bases between the germline ends. Germline CDR1 is KGHSH and CDR2 is LQKENI. The CDR3 region is CASSPRQGPNNQPQHF. The CDR3 DNA reads TGTGCCAGCTCACCGCGGCAGGGGCCCAACAATCAGCCCCAGCATTTT.

This clone turned up a few times. V usage is TRBV5-4 and J usage is TRBJ2-7; 7 bases line up with TRBD1. After removal of 2 bases from V and 7 bases from J, the junction contained 9 bases not matched to a gene. Germline loops: CDR1 SGHNT, CDR2 YYREEE (reference sequence). The length of the CDR3 is 14 residues. This CDR3 is CASSLDGQAGEQYF. The CDR3, as DNA: TGTGCCAGCAGCTTAGACGGACAGGCAGGAGAGCAGTACTTC.

The sample holds many counts of this clone. The same CDR3 is also encoded by other DNA sequences in this sample. V gene TRBV20-1 combines with J gene TRBJ2-7; no definite D call. Germline V gene sequence: CDR1 DFQATT, CDR2 SNEGSKA (reference sequence). This CDR3 is built from 11 residues. Trimming removed 6 bases from V and 1 base from J, with 7 bases in between. The DNA of the CDR3 is TGCAGTGCGGGCCCTTCCTACGAGCAGTACTTC. Its protein is CSAGPSYEQYF.

This rearrangement joins TRBV5-1 to TRBJ2-1, with 15 nucleotides matching TRBD2. The junction had 1 base not matched to a gene; V was cut back by 0 bases and J by 6 bases. Germline V gene data show CDR1 as SGHRS and CDR2 as YFSETQ. The length of the CDR3 is 16 residues. As DNA, the CDR3 is TGCGCCAGCAGCTTGGGGACTAGCGGGAGGGTCAATGAGCAGTTCTTC. Amino acid sequence: CASSLGTSGRVNEQFF. The whole variable domain, remainder taken from reference TRBV5-1 and TRBJ2-1, is KAGVTQTPRYLIKTRGQQVTLSCSPISGHRSVSWYQQTPGQGLQFLFEYFSETQRNKGNFPGRFSGRQFSNSRSEMNVSTLELGDSALYLCASSLGTSGRVNEQFFGPGTRLTVL.

This clone occurred a few times. The V call is TRBV18, the J call TRBJ2-5; 7 bases align to TRBD1. The DNA end is a closer match to TRBJ2-7, so the J assignment may be wrong. Germline CDR1 reads KGHSH; CDR2 reads LQKENI. CDR3 length: 13 residues. CDR3 nucleotides: TGTGCCAGCGCCCAGGGACAGAACTACGAGCAGTACTTC. Translating gives CASAQGQNYEQYF.

The chain has TRBV28 and TRBJ1-1; the match to TRBD1 covers 11 bases. CDR3 length: 15 amino acids. CDR1 and CDR2 from the germline V gene are MDHEN and SYDVKM. V gave up 3 bases and J gave up 3 bases; unmatched junction bases: 3. CDR3 residues: CASSFRTGGDTEAFF. In DNA form, the CDR3 reads TGTGCCAGCAGTTTCCGGACAGGGGGCGACACTGAAGCTTTCTTT.

There are a few counts of this clone. The chain has TRBV27 and TRBJ1-5; D possibly corresponds to TRBD1 (6 bases). The V gene lost 5 bases and the J gene lost 0 bases, with 26 bases spanning the gap. CDR1 is MNHEY and CDR2 is SMNVEV in the germline V gene (reference sequence). The CDR3 loop spans 20 amino acids. Written as DNA, the CDR3 is TGTGCCAGCAGTCCGAGACTTGGGGGGGGCGAATATTATAGCAATCAGCCCCAGCATTTT. As protein: CASSPRLGGGEYYSNQPQHF.

The chain recombines TRBV15 with TRBJ2-1; D is unresolved. Trimming removed 6 bases at V and 3 bases at J, with 12 bases between. Germline loops: CDR1 LNHNV, CDR2 YYDKDF (reference sequence). The CDR3 spans 14 residues. The CDR3 is CATRTGNNYNEQFF. The CDR3 nucleotides read TGTGCCACCAGGACTGGAAATAACTACAATGAGCAGTTCTTC.

Only one count was recorded for this clone. The V and J genes are TRBV28 and TRBJ2-2, with no clear D. The germline V gene encodes CDR1 MDHEN and CDR2 SYDVKM. Trimming cost V 6 bases and J 0 bases, with 8 bases left between them. The CDR3 sequence is 14 residues long. The CDR3 here is CASRVGTNTGELFF. The CDR3 region has the DNA TGTGCCAGCAGAGTTGGAACGAACACCGGGGAGCTGTTTTTT.

This clone was seen just once. J is TRBJ1-2 and V is TRBV9, with a possible D match to TRBD1 (5 bases). The V gene's germline CDR1 is SGDLS and CDR2 YYNGEE. V shed 2 bases and J shed 2 bases, with 10 bases lying between them. The CDR3 contains 14 residues. Here the CDR3 DNA reads TGTGCCAGCAGCGTCCCAGGGACCAACTATGGCTACACCTTC. Translation: CASSVPGTNYGYTF.

Of note for this clone: The same CDR3 can be traced to other DNA sequences in this sample. The gene calls are TRBV18 and TRBJ2-7; no definite D call. The CDR3 sequence is 13 residues long. Trimming removed 3 bases from V and 0 bases from J, with 6 bases in between. CDR1 and CDR2 from the germline V gene are KGHSH and LQKENI. The CDR3 reads CASSPPSSYEQYF. The CDR3 DNA sequence: TGTGCCAGCTCACCCCCGAGCTCCTACGAGCAGTACTTC.

CDR3 region: CASSGGRYQETQYF. CDR3 in DNA: TGCGCCAGCAGCGGGGGCAGGTACCAAGAGACCCAGTACTTC. V is TRBV5-1 and J is TRBJ2-5; possible D gene TRBD1, 6 bases. This CDR3 is 14 amino acids long. Trimming took 4 bases from V and 0 from J, leaving 10 bases between them. Germline lookup yields CDR1 SGHRS and CDR2 YFSETQ.

The rearrangement links TRBV7-3 to TRBJ2-1; 10 positions agree with TRBD1. V lost 2 bases and J lost 6; bases outside the gene matches: 10. The CDR3 runs to 17 residues. Germline lookup yields CDR1 SGHTA and CDR2 FQGTGA. CDR3 sequence reads: CASSLLGTGALGNEQFF. The CDR3 DNA follows: TGTGCCAGCAGCTTACTCGGGACAGGGGCCCTTGGCAATGAGCAGTTCTTC.

With regard to this clone: The junction differs from germline at one of its ends, possibly a read error. The chain couples TRBV7-2 to TRBJ2-2; D unresolved. This CDR3 is built from 14 residues. Germline CDR1 SGHTA, CDR2 FQGNSA. This CDR3 is CASSPGPSTRELFF. The CDR3 bases are TGTGCCAGCAGCCCAGGACCTTCCACCAGGGAGCTGTTTTTT.

The rearrangement links TRBV2 to TRBJ2-3; no definite D call. The CDR3 runs to 16 residues. Germline CDR1 reads SNHLY; CDR2 reads FYNNEI. V lost 8 bases and J 0 bases, leaving 18 bases between the germline ends. The CDR3 coding sequence is TGTGCCAGCGCGTCTTTCCTAGGTACTAGCACAGATACGCAGTATTTT. Its protein product is CASASFLGTSTDTQYF.

This clone was seen only a few times. The rearrangement links TRBV6-5 to TRBJ1-2, with a tentative D call TRBD1 (6 bases). The V end was cut by 0 bases, the J end by 4 bases, with 9 bases between. The CDR3 runs 14 residues. Germline V lookup: CDR1 MNHEY, CDR2 SVGAGI. The CDR3 bases are TGTGCCAGCAGTTACTCACAGGGTCGCTATGGCTACACCTTC. Amino acids: CASSYSQGRYGYTF.

The rearrangement links TRBV29-1 to TRBJ2-7; no definite D call. This CDR3 is built from 12 residues. From germline, CDR1 is SQVTM and CDR2 ANQGSEA. V lost 4 bases, J lost 3 bases, and 10 bases lay in between. The CDR3 here is CSVGDIGYEQYF. The CDR3 DNA reads as TGCAGCGTTGGTGACATAGGCTACGAGCAGTACTTC.

Concerning this clone: Other DNA sequences in the sample encode the same CDR3. J is TRBJ2-2 and V is TRBV28; D is uncertain. Trimming took 6 bases from V and 4 from J, leaving 6 bases between them. The CDR3 totals 12 residues. The germline V gene has CDR1 MDHEN and CDR2 SYDVKM. The CDR3 protein is CASSLGTGELFF. CDR3 DNA: TGTGCCAGCAGCCTCGGCACCGGGGAGCTGTTTTTT.

This clone was counted a single time. The likely explanation is a read error, given a far larger clone one base away. Other DNA variants within this sample encode the same CDR3. This sequence joins TRBV4-3 and TRBJ1-1; D not certain. Germline V gene sequence: CDR1 LGHNA, CDR2 YSLEER. The CDR3 extends over 15 amino acids. V lost 4 bases and J lost 5, with 17 bases in between. The CDR3 nucleotides are TGCGCCAGCAGCCGGACCTGGACCGGAGGTACTGAAGCTTTCTTT. It yields the protein CASSRTWTGGTEAFF.

V usage is TRBV6-5 and J usage is TRBJ2-7, with TRBD2 as a possible D gene (6 bases). The CDR3 contains 15 residues. Trimming shortened V by 6 bases and J by 4 bases, and 19 bases separated the two germline ends. CDR1 and CDR2 (germline): MNHEY, SVGAGI. This CDR3 reads CASRPPPGGSYEQYF. CDR3 coding DNA: TGTGCCAGCAGGCCACCCCCTGGGGGGTCTTACGAGCAGTACTTC.